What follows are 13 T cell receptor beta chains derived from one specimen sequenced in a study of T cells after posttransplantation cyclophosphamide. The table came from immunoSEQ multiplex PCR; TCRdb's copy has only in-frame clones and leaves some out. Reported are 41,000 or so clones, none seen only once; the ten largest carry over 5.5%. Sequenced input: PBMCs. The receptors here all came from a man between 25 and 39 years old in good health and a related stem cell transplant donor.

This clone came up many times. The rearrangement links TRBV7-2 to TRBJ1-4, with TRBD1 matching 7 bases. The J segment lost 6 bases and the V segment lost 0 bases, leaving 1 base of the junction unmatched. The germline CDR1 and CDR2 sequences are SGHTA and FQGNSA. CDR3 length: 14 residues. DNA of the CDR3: TGTGCCAGCAGCTTAGCAGGGGGCTATGAAAAACTGTTTTTT. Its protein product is CASSLAGGYEKLFF.

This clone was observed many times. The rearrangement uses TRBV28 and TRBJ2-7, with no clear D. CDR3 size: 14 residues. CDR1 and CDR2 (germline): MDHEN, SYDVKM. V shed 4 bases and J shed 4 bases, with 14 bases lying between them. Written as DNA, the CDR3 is TGTGCCAGCAGTTCCCTACGTTACCTTTACGAGCAGTACTTC. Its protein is CASSSLRYLYEQYF.

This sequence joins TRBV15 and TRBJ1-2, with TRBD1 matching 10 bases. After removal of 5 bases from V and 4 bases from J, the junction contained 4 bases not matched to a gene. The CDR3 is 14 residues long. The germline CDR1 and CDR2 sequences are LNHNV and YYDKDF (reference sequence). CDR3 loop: CATSGDRGLYGYTF. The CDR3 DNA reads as TGTGCCACCAGCGGGGACAGGGGCCTCTATGGCTACACCTTC.

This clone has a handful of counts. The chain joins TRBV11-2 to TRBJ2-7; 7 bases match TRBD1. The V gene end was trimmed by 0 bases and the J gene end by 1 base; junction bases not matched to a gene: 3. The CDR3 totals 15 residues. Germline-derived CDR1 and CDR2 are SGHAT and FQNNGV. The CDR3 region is CASSLEPQGSYEQYF. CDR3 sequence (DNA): TGTGCCAGCAGCTTAGAACCACAGGGGTCCTACGAGCAGTACTTC.

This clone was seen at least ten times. The DNA of the CDR3 is TGTGCCAGCAGTGTAGGGCCGATCTCTGGAAACACCATATATTTT. Protein product: CASSVGPISGNTIYF. The chain joins TRBV6-1 to TRBJ1-3; D uncertain. Looked up from germline, CDR1 is MNHNS and CDR2 is SASEGT. The V end lost 4 bases, the J end lost 0 bases, and 10 bases lay between the germline ends. CDR3 length: 15 amino acids.

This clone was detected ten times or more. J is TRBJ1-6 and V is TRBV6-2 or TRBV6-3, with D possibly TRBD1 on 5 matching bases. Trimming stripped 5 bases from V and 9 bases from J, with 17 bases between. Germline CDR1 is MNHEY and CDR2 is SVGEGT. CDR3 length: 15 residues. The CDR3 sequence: CASSPPGRAGSPLHF. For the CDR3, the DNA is TGTGCCAGCAGTCCACCAGGCAGGGCCGGTTCACCCCTCCACTTT.

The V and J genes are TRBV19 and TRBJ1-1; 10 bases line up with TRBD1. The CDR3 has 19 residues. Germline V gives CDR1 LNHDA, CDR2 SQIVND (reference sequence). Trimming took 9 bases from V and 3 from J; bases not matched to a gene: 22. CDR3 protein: CARSPTANDRGRKDTEAFF. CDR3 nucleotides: TGTGCCAGGTCCCCCACCGCCAATGACAGGGGGCGCAAAGACACTGAAGCTTTCTTT.

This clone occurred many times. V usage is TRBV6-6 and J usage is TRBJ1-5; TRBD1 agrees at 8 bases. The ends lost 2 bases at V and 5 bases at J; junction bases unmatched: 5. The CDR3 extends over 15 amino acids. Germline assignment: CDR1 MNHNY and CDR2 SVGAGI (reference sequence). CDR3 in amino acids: CASSYPTGADQPQHF. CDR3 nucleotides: TGTGCCAGCAGTTACCCGACAGGGGCTGATCAGCCCCAGCATTTT.

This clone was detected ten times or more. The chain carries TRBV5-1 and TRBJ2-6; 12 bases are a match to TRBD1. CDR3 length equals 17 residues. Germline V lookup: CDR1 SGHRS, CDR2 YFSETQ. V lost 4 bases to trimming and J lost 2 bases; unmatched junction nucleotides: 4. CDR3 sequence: CASSPGQGAAGANVLTF. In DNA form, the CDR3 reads TGCGCCAGCAGCCCGGGACAGGGGGCGGCTGGGGCCAACGTCCTGACTTTC.

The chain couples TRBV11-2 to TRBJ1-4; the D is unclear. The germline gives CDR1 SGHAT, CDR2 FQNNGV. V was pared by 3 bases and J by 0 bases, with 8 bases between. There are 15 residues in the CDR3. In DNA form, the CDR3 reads TGTGCCAGCAGCTTCGCGCAAGCAACTAATGAAAAACTGTTTTTT. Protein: CASSFAQATNEKLFF.

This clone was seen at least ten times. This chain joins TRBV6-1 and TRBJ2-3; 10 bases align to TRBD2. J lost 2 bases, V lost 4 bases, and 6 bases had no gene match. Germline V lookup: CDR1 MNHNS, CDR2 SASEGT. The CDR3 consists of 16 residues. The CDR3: CASSVSSGGITDTQYF. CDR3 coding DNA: TGTGCCAGCAGTGTTTCTAGCGGGGGAATCACAGATACGCAGTATTTT.

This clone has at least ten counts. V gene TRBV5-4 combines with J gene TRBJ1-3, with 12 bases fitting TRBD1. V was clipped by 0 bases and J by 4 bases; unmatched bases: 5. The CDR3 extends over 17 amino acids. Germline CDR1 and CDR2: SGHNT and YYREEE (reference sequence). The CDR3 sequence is CASSLGGTGGIGNTIYF. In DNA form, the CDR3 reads TGTGCCAGCAGCTTGGGGGGGACAGGGGGCATCGGAAACACCATATATTTT.

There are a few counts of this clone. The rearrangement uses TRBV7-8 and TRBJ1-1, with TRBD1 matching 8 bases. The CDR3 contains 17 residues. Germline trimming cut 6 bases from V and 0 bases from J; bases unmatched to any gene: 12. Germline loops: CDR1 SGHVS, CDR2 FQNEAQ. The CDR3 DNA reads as TGTGCCAGCAGTCGTTGGGGACAGGTCCGCTTGAACACTGAAGCTTTCTTT. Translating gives CASSRWGQVRLNTEAFF.